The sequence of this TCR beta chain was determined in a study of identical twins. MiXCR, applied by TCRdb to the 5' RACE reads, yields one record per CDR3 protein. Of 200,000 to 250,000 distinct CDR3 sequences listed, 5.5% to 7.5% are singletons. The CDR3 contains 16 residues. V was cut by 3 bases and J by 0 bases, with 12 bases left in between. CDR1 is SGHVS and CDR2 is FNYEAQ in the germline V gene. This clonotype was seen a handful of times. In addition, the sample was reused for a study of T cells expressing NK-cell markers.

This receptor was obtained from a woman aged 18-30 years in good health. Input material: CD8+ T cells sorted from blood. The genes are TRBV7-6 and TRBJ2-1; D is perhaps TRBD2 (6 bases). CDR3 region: CASSLLWGVSYNEQFF. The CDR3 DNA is TGTGCCAGCAGCTTGCTTTGGGGGGTCTCCTACAATGAGCAGTTCTTC.